The clone carrying this TCR beta chain was seen ten or more times. Its antigen is unknown. The use of a sample-barcoded 5' primer and a J-beta primer mix characterized a second PCR of about 7 to 12 cycles. TCRdb re-called the 5' RACE reads with MiXCR, one entry per CDR3 protein. This table holds some 640,000 distinct CDR3 sequences, 25% to 30% found once. These data come from a study of blood T cells in healthy people across ages. Study-wide findings and caveats: Diversity was estimated from one million T cells, and these estimates were considered underestimates. A strong correlation was found between TCR beta diversity and the percentage of naive T cells.

V lost 4 bases to trimming and J lost 4 bases, with 11 bases between them. There are 13 residues in the CDR3. The germline V gene encodes CDR1 SGHDT and CDR2 YYEEEE. This clonotype originated in a woman of 80 years or more in good health. The source material was blood. This chain joins TRBV5-6 and TRBJ1-2, with a tentative D call TRBD1 (5 bases). The chain's CDR3 is CASSTDRSYGYTF. Written as DNA, the CDR3 is TGTGCCAGCAGCACTGACAGATCCTATGGCTACACCTTC.